This T cell receptor beta chain appears in the sequencing data of a study of cytomegalovirus exposure and HLA in healthy donors. In the PCR, 60 Vbeta and 13 Jbeta primers were used. Some clones are missing from TCRdb's copy, which holds only in-frame ones; the method was immunoSEQ multiplex PCR. The data contain 55,000 to 80,000 clones, 65% to 85% of them seen just once; the ten biggest clones take up 2.5% to 3%. This clone was observed a few times. The CDR3 spans 14 residues. CDR1 SGHTA and CDR2 FQGNSA come from the germline V gene. With V trimmed by 1 base and J by 4 bases, 1 base remained unmatched.

The V call is TRBV7-2, the J call TRBJ2-7; 10 bases align to TRBD2. This clonotype was sampled from a young woman in good health and CMV-seronegative. Sequenced sample: PBMCs. The CDR3 DNA reads as TGTGCCAGCAGCTTAGAACTAGCGGGATACGAGCAGTACTTC. It translates to CASSLELAGYEQYF.